This T cell receptor (beta chain) appears in the sequencing data of a study of T cell responses to AZD1222 COVID-19 vaccine. Study conclusions and caveats: The study found Spike-specific TCR breadth and depth rose after two AZD1222 doses. Donors skewed white British and female; clonal diversity was possibly underestimated. Repertoire collection took place solely once the T cell response had peaked.

Generated by immunoSEQ multiplex PCR, the TCRdb table keeps only in-frame clones and is missing some. In the table there are more than 95,000 clones, 88% of which are singletons. In regard to this clone: Its antigen is not known.

Germline V gene data show CDR1 as SNHLY and CDR2 as FYNNEI. This CDR3 comprises 15 residues. Trimming shortened V by 3 bases and J by 5 bases, and 16 bases separated the two germline ends. The chain couples TRBV2 to TRBJ1-1; TRBD1 is a possible D gene (5 bases). The clonotype originates from an adult who received the AZD1222 COVID-19 vaccine. Sequenced material: peripheral blood, taken 28 days after the second AZD1222 dose. CDR3 sequence: CASSDGRGARTEAFF. As DNA, the CDR3 is TGTGCCAGCAGTGATGGTAGGGGCGCAAGGACTGAAGCTTTCTTT.